One and the same sample provided the 9 T cell receptor beta chains below, sequenced in a study of tissue T cells after allogeneic stem cell transplantation. This research-autopsy study prospectively enrolled adult allogeneic hematopoietic cell transplant recipients with steroid-refractory graft-versus-host disease. TCRdb keeps only in-frame clones here, not all; method: immunoSEQ multiplex PCR. The table shows some 4,000 clones, with around four fifths occurring only once. The sample in question was esophageal tissue, obtained at autopsy. These receptors all come from a male patient over 55 with steroid-refractory graft-versus-host disease after an allogeneic stem cell transplant. Some of the T cells might come from the graft donor.

This clone has more than one count but fewer than ten. The chain has TRBV27 and TRBJ1-5; tentative D call: TRBD1 (5 bases). CDR1 and CDR2 (germline): MNHEY, SMNVEV (reference sequence). Trimming left V 1 base short and J 6 bases short, with 19 bases between. This CDR3 spans 17 amino acids. The CDR3 sequence is CASSLLSPFSGGQPQHF. CDR3 bases: TGTGCCAGCAGTTTATTGAGTCCGTTCTCTGGGGGTCAGCCCCAGCATTTT.

This clone is deemed large. This rearrangement joins TRBV7-2 to TRBJ1-5; tentative D call: TRBD1 (5 bases). Germline loops: CDR1 SGHTA, CDR2 FQGNSA. The CDR3 is made up of 15 amino acids. The V end lost 1 base, the J end lost 3 bases, and 10 bases lay between the germline ends. The CDR3 here is CASSLGGTVNQPQHF. CDR3 DNA: TGTGCCAGCAGCTTAGGGGGGACGGTCAATCAGCCCCAGCATTTT.

The chain carries TRBV19 and TRBJ2-6; D may match TRBD1 or TRBD2 (5 bases each). The V gene lost 5 bases and the J gene lost 2 bases, with 19 bases spanning the gap. The CDR3 totals 18 residues. Per germline, CDR1 LNHDA and CDR2 SQIVND (reference sequence). CDR3 protein: CASSQNSVRGTGANVLTF. CDR3 DNA: TGTGCCAGTAGTCAAAATTCTGTGAGGGGTACTGGGGCCAACGTCCTGACTTTC.

This rearrangement joins TRBV3-1 (or the pseudogene TRBV3-2) to TRBJ2-5; 7 nucleotides align to TRBD1. CDR3 length: 19 amino acids. Unmatched junction bases numbered 23, after V lost 7 bases and J lost 3 bases. Germline V gene lookup returns CDR1 LGHDT and CDR2 YNNKEL (reference sequence). CDR3 nucleotides: TGTGCCAGCAAGGGAAGGTCCCTAAGAACCGGGACAGAAAAAGAGACCCAGTACTTC. Amino acids: CASKGRSLRTGTEKETQYF.

The chain's CDR3 is CASSLDRGANTEAFF. The CDR3 nucleotides are TGTGCCAGCAGTTTGGACAGGGGCGCAAACACTGAAGCTTTCTTT. V and J are TRBV27 and TRBJ1-1; 9 bases map to TRBD1. The germline gives CDR1 MNHEY, CDR2 SMNVEV (reference sequence). This CDR3 is built from 15 residues. Trimming took 3 bases from V and 2 from J; bases not matched to a gene: 4.

CDR3 residues: CASSLGGGYTF. CDR3 nucleotides: TGTGCCAGTAGCCTGGGCGGTGGCTACACCTTC. J is TRBJ1-2 and V is TRBV19; D not certain. Trimming shortened V by 6 bases and J by 7 bases, and 9 bases separated the two germline ends. Germline CDR1 reads LNHDA; CDR2 reads SQIVND (reference sequence). The CDR3 runs 11 residues.

The chain employs TRBV28 and TRBJ1-5, with D possibly TRBD1 on 5 matching bases. The germline V gene has CDR1 MDHEN and CDR2 SYDVKM. V gave up 4 bases and J gave up 4 bases, with 11 bases separating them. The CDR3 is made up of 14 amino acids. The CDR3 coding sequence is TGTGCCAGCAGTTCTGGGGGGACGAATCAGCCCCAGCATTTT. Its translation is CASSSGGTNQPQHF. Full variable domain (remainder filled in from reference TRBV28 and TRBJ1-5): DVKVTQSSRYLVKRTGEKVFLECVQDMDHENMFWYRQDPGLGLRLIYFSYDVKMKEKGDIPEGYSVSREKKERFSLILESASTNQTSMYLCASSSGGTNQPQHFGDGTRLSIL.

The V and J genes are TRBV7-2 and TRBJ2-7, with D unclear. The CDR3 covers 13 residues. Per germline, CDR1 SGHTA and CDR2 FQGNSA. V lost 5 bases to trimming and J lost 2 bases, with 10 bases between them. The CDR3 spells CASSATVTYEQYF. In DNA, the CDR3 is TGTGCCAGCAGCGCGACCGTTACCTACGAGCAGTACTTC. Filled out from reference TRBV7-2 and TRBJ2-7, the complete variable domain reads GAGVSQSPSNKVTEKGKDVELRCDPISGHTALYWYRQSLGQGLEFLIYFQGNSAPDKSGLPSDRFSAERTGGSVSTLTIQRTQQEDSAVYLCASSATVTYEQYFGPGTRLTVT.

This chain joins TRBV19 and TRBJ1-1, with 7 bases that match TRBD1. With V trimmed by 7 bases and J by 0 bases, 5 bases remained unmatched. CDR1 is LNHDA, CDR2 SQIVND, per germline (reference sequence). This CDR3 region has 14 residues. CDR3 coding DNA: TGTGCCAGTATCAGAGACAGGGTGAACACTGAAGCTTTCTTT. Translating gives CASIRDRVNTEAFF.